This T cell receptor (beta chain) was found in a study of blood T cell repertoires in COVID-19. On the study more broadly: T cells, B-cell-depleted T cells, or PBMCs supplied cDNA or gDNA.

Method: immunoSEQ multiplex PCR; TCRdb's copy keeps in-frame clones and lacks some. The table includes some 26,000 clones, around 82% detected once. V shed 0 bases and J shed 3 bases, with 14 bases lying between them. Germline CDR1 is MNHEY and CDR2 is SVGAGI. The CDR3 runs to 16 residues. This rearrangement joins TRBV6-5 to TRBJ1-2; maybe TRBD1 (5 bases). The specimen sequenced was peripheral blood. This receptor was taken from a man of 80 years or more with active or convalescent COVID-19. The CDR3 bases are TGTGCCAGCAGTTACTCGAGAGGAGGGGTTTACTATGGCTACACCTTC. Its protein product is CASSYSRGGVYYGYTF.